The rows below give T cell receptor beta chains drawn from one sample of a study of T-cell reconstitution after alpha-beta-depleted transplantation in children. TCRdb re-called the PCR reads with MiXCR, one entry per CDR3 protein. The table lists 150,000 to 200,000 distinct CDR3 sequences, just under 6.5% of them singletons. Sequenced here: PBMCs, sampled before TCRalphabeta/CD19-depleted stem cell transplant. These receptors came from a girl under three years old with combined immunodeficiency, due to receive a stem cell transplant. CDR3s include the opening cysteine and the closing phenylalanine or tryptophan. A D gene is named only where the DNA matches it firmly. Rows may omit the clone size; those that give it use once, few, many or a size class.

TRBJ2-6 TRBV5-1 - - TGCGCCAGCAGCCAGTACTCTCCCGACGTCCTGACTTTC CASSQYSPDVLTF
TRBJ2-7 TRBV5-5 TRBD1 few TGTGCCAGCACCACACCCTACAGGGGGCGGTACGAGCAGTACTTC CASTTPYRGRYEQYF
TRBJ2-1 TRBV29-1 - many TGCAGCGTTGACCCCAGGGGAATTAAGGGCAATGAGCAGTTCTTC CSVDPRGIKGNEQFF
TRBJ2-5 TRBV12-3/TRBV12-4 TRBD2 many TGTGCCAGCAGTTTTGGGGGGACTAGCCAAGAGACCCAGTACTTC CASSFGGTSQETQYF
TRBJ2-1 TRBV12-3/TRBV12-4 - many TGTGCCAGCAGTTTAAATCGGGATGGAGACAATGAGCAGTTCTTC CASSLNRDGDNEQFF
TRBJ2-2 TRBV2 TRBD2 few TGTGCCAGCTTCGGAGCGGGGGGTCGCACCGGGGAGCTGTTTTTT CASFGAGGRTGELFF
TRBJ2-7 TRBV4-1 - many TGCGCCAGCAGCCCGGGACGAATAGTCAACGAGCAGTACTTC CASSPGRIVNEQYF
TRBJ2-5 TRBV2 TRBD2 many TGTGCCAGCAGGCCTGTCACCGGGACTAGTGATATAGAGACCCAGTACTTC CASRPVTGTSDIETQYF
TRBJ2-1 TRBV4-3 TRBD2 few TGCGCCAGCAGCCAAGGAGTGGGCGGGGGGGCGAAGGGGGATGAGCAGTTCTTC CASSQGVGGGAKGDEQFF
TRBJ2-7 TRBV6-5 - many TGTGCCAGCAGCCCGGGCCTCTCCTACGAGCAGTACTTC CASSPGLSYEQYF
TRBJ1-1 TRBV12-3/TRBV12-4 - many TGTGCCAGCAGGCGCGACGGGAACACTGAAGCTTTCTTT CASRRDGNTEAFF
TRBJ2-1 TRBV12-3/TRBV12-4 TRBD2 many TGTGCCAGCAGTACCCCCAACCTTTGGCGGGAGGGTGAATACAATGAGCAGTTCTTC CASSTPNLWREGEYNEQFF
TRBJ2-7 TRBV28 - few TGTGCCAGCACCCCAGTGCGGGAACTGGGTGAGCAGTACTTC CASTPVRELGEQYF
TRBJ2-7 TRBV29-1 TRBD2 many TGCAGCGTTGAATACTTTAGCGGGAGATACTACGAGCAGTACTTC CSVEYFSGRYYEQYF
TRBJ2-1 TRBV11-2 TRBD2 many TGTGCCAGCAGCAACATTGGGAGGCTAGCGGGATCAGCGTCCTACAATGAGCAGTTCTTC CASSNIGRLAGSASYNEQFF
TRBJ2-3 TRBV7-8 - many TGTGCCAGCAGCTTATTAGGAGGGCTGCTTGTAGATACGCAGTATTTT CASSLLGGLLVDTQYF
TRBJ2-7 TRBV20-1 TRBD2 many TGCAGTGCCCCAAAAGGGACTAGCGGGTTCCACTCCTACGAGCAGTACTTC CSAPKGTSGFHSYEQYF
TRBJ2-2 TRBV27 - many TGTGCCAGCAGACAACTTAGAGGACAGACTTTTGCGAACACCGGGGAGCTGTTTTTT CASRQLRGQTFANTGELFF
TRBJ1-1 TRBV29-1 - many TGCAGCGTCCCGACAGGAATGAACACTGAAGCTTTCTTT CSVPTGMNTEAFF
TRBJ2-2 TRBV20-1 - many TGCAGTGCCCCAATAGCGAACACCGGGGAGCTGTTTTTT CSAPIANTGELFF
TRBJ2-7 TRBV7-8 - many TGTGCCAGCAGCTTAGCAGCCGGTGGGGCGGGATCCTTCTACGAGCAGTACTTC CASSLAAGGAGSFYEQYF
TRBJ2-1 TRBV12-3/TRBV12-4 TRBD2 many TGTGCCAGCAGTCTCCACGGGACTAGCGAATACAATGAGCAGTTCTTC CASSLHGTSEYNEQFF
TRBJ2-7 TRBV20-1 - many TGCAGTGCTAGAGGACAGGTGAAGGACTACGAGCAGTACTTC CSARGQVKDYEQYF
TRBJ1-3 TRBV20-1 - many TGCAGTGCTACGGAGAGGACTGGAAACACCATATATTTT CSATERTGNTIYF
TRBJ2-7 TRBV4-2 - many TGTGCCAGCAGCATTGGGTTCGGCTACGAGCAGTACTTC CASSIGFGYEQYF
TRBJ2-1 TRBV4-3 - many TGCGCCAGCAGCCACGTTGCGTCCTCCTACAATGAGCAGTTCTTC CASSHVASSYNEQFF
TRBJ1-1 TRBV12-3/TRBV12-4 TRBD1 many TGTGCCAGCAGTTTCGACAGGGAGGGAACTGAAGCTTTCTTT CASSFDREGTEAFF
TRBJ2-5 TRBV5-1 TRBD2 many TGCGCCAGCAGCTTGGCAGCGGGGAGACAAAAGACCCAGTACTTC CASSLAAGRQKTQYF
TRBJ1-1 TRBV29-1 - many TGCAGCGTTGAACGCAGGGACACTGAAGCTTTCTTT CSVERRDTEAFF
TRBJ1-2 TRBV7-3 - many TGTGCCAGCAGCTTCCTTGGACTGGAGGGCTACACCTTC CASSFLGLEGYTF
TRBJ2-1 TRBV20-1 - many TGCAGCGTCTTCCAGTACAATGAGCAGTTCTTC CSVFQYNEQFF
TRBJ2-2 TRBV25-1 TRBD1 many TGTGCCAGCAGTGACCTCGGGACAGGGAAGACCGGGGAGCTGTTTTTT CASSDLGTGKTGELFF
TRBJ2-3 TRBV24-1 - many TGTGCCACCAGTGACCACGCACGCACAGATACGCAGTATTTT CATSDHARTDTQYF
TRBJ1-2 TRBV12-3/TRBV12-4 - few TGTGCCAGCCAAGCTCAACGGGGCTCAGGGGCACTAGATTGCTACACCTTC CASQAQRGSGALDCYTF
TRBJ2-2 TRBV29-1 - many TGCAGCGTTTATGCCGGGGAGCTGTTTTTT CSVYAGELFF
TRBJ2-1 TRBV27 - few TGTGCCAGCCAGAATTGGAAGGGGGTTCGGAATGAGCAGTTCTTC CASQNWKGVRNEQFF
TRBJ2-7 TRBV29-1 - many TGCAGCGTTGAAAGATCCTACGAGCAGTACTTC CSVERSYEQYF
TRBJ1-1 TRBV7-3 - - TGTGCCAGCAGCCCGGGCCCCTTTAACACTGAAGCTTTCTTT CASSPGPFNTEAFF
TRBJ2-1 TRBV6-5 - many TGTGCCAGCAGTTACTCTTGGGGGGGCAGCTACAATGAGCAGTTCTTC CASSYSWGGSYNEQFF
TRBJ2-2 TRBV7-9 - many TGTGCCAGCAGCTTAGTACTCTCGTCCGGGGAGCTGTTTTTT CASSLVLSSGELFF
TRBJ2-5 TRBV20-1 - many TGCAGTGCTAGAGACGGAAACAGGGCTCAAGAGACCCAGTACTTC CSARDGNRAQETQYF
TRBJ2-5 TRBV7-2 TRBD2 medium-sized TGTGCCAGCAGCCGCCCTACTAGCGGGAGTGATGCTGAGACCCAGTACTTC CASSRPTSGSDAETQYF
TRBJ1-1 TRBV7-3 - few TGTGCCAGCAGCAAATTAGGGGAGTTTCCTCCGAACACTGAAGCTTTCTTT CASSKLGEFPPNTEAFF